This TCR beta chain was captured by sequencing in a study of T cell changes during pregnancy in multiple sclerosis. The CDR3 has 15 residues. Trimming at V came to 0 bases and at J to 8 bases, leaving 6 bases not matched to a gene. CDR1 is ENHRY and CDR2 is SYGVKD in the germline V gene. Libraries were prepared by immunoSEQ multiplex PCR; TCRdb keeps only in-frame clonotypes and omits some of them. The sample lists about 34,000 clones; 90% were seen once. The sequence derives from a female donor with multiple sclerosis, enrolled in a pregnancy study. This chain links TRBV10-3 with TRBJ2-1; 8 bases match TRBD1. The sequenced sample was CD8+ T cells from peripheral blood mononuclear cells, obtained in the second trimester of pregnancy. The CDR3 coding sequence is TGTGCCATCAGTGAGTCGAGGACAGGGTCCGATGAGCAGTTCTTC. Translation gives CAISESRTGSDEQFF.